Described below is a single T cell receptor (beta chain) sequence and its context. Its antigen is currently unknown. The germline gene is not matched at one end of the junction; a read error may be the cause. This record belongs to a study of T-cell reconstitution after alpha-beta-depleted transplantation in children. The study's findings and limits: Some patients showed high day-60 TCRbeta diversity, which derived from surviving recipient T cells and thymic progenitors. Two months or so post-transplant, alpha-beta T cells reportedly derived from several hundred expanded graft clones. Newly made T cells mostly supplied T-cell counts and diversity one year after transplant.

The CDR3 contains 13 residues. CDR1 is MGHDK and CDR2 is SYGVNS in the germline V gene. This sample's TCRbeta library carried unique molecular identifier barcodes. MiXCR, run by TCRdb on the PCR reads, gives a single entry per CDR3 protein. The table has hundreds of thousands of distinct CDR3 sequences, approximately 14% seen once. The gene calls are TRBV25-1 and TRBJ2-2; maybe TRBD1 (5 bases). Sequenced material: PBMCs, taken before TCRalphabeta/CD19-depleted stem cell transplant. The clonotype originates from a girl aged 2-10 years with congenital amegakaryocytic thrombocytopenia, due to receive a stem cell transplant. CDR3 sequence (DNA): TGTGACAGCAGTGACAGAGACACCGGGGAGCTGTTTTTT. Translated: CDSSDRDTGELFF.